This TCR beta chain was documented in a study of Ad26.COV2.S vaccination and SARS-CoV-2 variants listed by TCRdb under 2021. About the full investigation: Donors in the vaccine arm were drawn from COV1001, a phase I-IIa trial of Ad26.COV2.S in healthy adults that was multicentre, randomized, double-blind and placebo-controlled. Trial participants were randomized into five groups of five: low-dose or high-dose Ad26.COV2.S given once or twice, or placebo on both occasions. Ad26.COV2.S was given intramuscularly at 5x10^10 or 1x10^11 viral particles, as a single shot or as two shots 56 days apart. Blinding of investigators to trial group allocation was maintained during experiments and outcome assessment. The TCR-sequenced set comprised around 30 samples: about 19 Ad26.COV2.S vaccine recipients, 5 placebo recipients and 8 SARS-CoV-2 convalescent individuals. The specificity and breadth of SARS-CoV-2-reactive T cell receptors after Ad26.COV2.S vaccination were assessed by TCRbeta repertoire sequencing. Results and caveats for the whole study, not just this receptor: The study was not powered for comparison of responses between vaccine doses or regimens. After vaccination, substantial breadth of spike-specific CD8+ and CD4+ T cell responses was reported. According to the authors, total T cell responses may have been underestimated by the TCR breadth and depth analyses. Vaccine and placebo recipients had comparable non-spike TCR breadth, which fits with the vaccine containing only spike. Spike-specific TCR breadth was higher in Ad26.COV2.S recipients than in placebo recipients (P = 0.0014).

The immunoSEQ Assay was the method used to sequence TCRbeta CDR3 regions. After extraction, genomic DNA underwent amplification by bias-controlled multiplex PCR, followed by high-throughput sequencing. As for the original processing: Collapsing and filtering of sequences were performed to quantify the absolute abundance of each unique TCRbeta CDR3 region. T cell fraction was estimated by normalizing TCRbeta template counts to usable DNA, which was measured by amplifying reference genes present in all nucleated cells. Repertoire TCRs were annotated as SARS-CoV-2-specific when V gene, CDR3 amino acid sequence and J gene were exactly matched to a known reactive TCR set. MIRA supplied the reference SARS-CoV-2 TCR set, which was filtered for enrichment in COVID-19-positive ImmuneCODE repertoires so that public or cross-reactive TCRs were removed. Based on the MIRA antigens, annotated TCRs were further analysed at the level of specific ORF or position within ORF. Depth was the summed frequency of annotated unique rearrangements, while breadth was defined as annotated unique rearrangements over total unique productive rearrangements. Two-sided Wilcoxon rank-sum tests were applied when comparing TCR breadth between groups. In TCRdb, the immuneACCESS table is reduced to in-frame sequences with V and J assigned. These tables do not hold every clone; where another copy was compared, an unresolved V gene accounts for under half, and the others remain unexplained. V and J calls and clone size are those listed in that table; D and trimming were worked out from the DNA. The sample table contains under 300,000 clones; only one count was recorded for roughly nine tenths of them. The biggest ten clones account for just under 3% of the sample.

Read against the paper, the sample's treatment or condition label means: roughly 20 received Ad26.COV2.S at low or high dose, single or two shots; several received placebo; per-sample allocation not given. For vaccine and placebo recipients, repertoires were sequenced using samples collected on day 63 after the first injection. Between 29 July and 7 August 2020, Cohort 1b enrolled 20 to 30 adults aged 18-55 years at one site in Boston, USA. Ad26.COV2.S was a replication-incompetent adenovirus type 26 vector expressing a prefusion-stabilized SARS-CoV-2 spike protein from the original Wuhan strain. From the cysteine up to the phenylalanine, the CDR3 has a length of 12 residues. Left in the record is the CDR3 DNA by itself, 36 bases read in frame from the first base. About this clone: Its antigen has not been determined. A read error may account for a junction end that differs from germline.

This TCR came from a person between 18 and 65 years old who received the Ad26.COV2.S COVID-19 vaccine or a placebo. The rearrangement joined TRBV12-3 or TRBV12-4 to TRBJ1-2; TRBD1 fits 7 bases in the junction. The source was peripheral blood, collected in a trial of Ad26.COV2.S vaccine versus placebo. This receptor carries the CDR3 CASSFWGQTDQF. The DNA sequence is given as TGTGCCAGCAGTTTTTGGGGACAGACTGACCAATTC.